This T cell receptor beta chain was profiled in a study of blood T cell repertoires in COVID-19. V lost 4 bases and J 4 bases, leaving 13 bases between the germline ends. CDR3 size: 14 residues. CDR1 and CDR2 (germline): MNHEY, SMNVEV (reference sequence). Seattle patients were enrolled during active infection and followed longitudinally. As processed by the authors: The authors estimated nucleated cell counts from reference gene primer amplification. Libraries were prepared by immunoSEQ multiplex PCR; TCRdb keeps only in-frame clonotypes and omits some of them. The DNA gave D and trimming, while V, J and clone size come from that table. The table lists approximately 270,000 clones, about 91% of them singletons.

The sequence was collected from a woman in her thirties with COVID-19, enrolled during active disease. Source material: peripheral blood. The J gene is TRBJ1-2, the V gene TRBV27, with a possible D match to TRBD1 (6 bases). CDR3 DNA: TGTGCCAGCAGTTCCGCGGGGGGCGTCTATGGCTACACCTTC. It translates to CASSSAGGVYGYTF.